The entry that follows covers one TCR beta chain sequence. The sample belongs to a study of blood T cell repertoires in COVID-19. Background on the study: Sources were T cells, B-cell-depleted T cells, or PBMCs; the material itself was cDNA or gDNA.

A Seattle source enrolled patients during active infection and followed them longitudinally. The V end was cut by 8 bases, the J end by 2 bases, with 10 bases between. CDR1 and CDR2 from the germline V gene are MNHEY and SVGAGI. The CDR3 is 13 residues long. Using immunoSEQ multiplex PCR, the repertoire was profiled, and TCRdb retains in-frame clones only, with some absent. The sample gives almost 200,000 clones, around four fifths of which show up once; around 1% is in the top ten. The source material was peripheral blood. The receptor's source is a man between 60 and 70 years old with COVID-19, enrolled during active disease. This chain links TRBV6-5 with TRBJ1-3; D remains ambiguous. The CDR3 bases are TGTGCCAGCTCCAGTAGCCCTGGAAACACCATATATTTT. Encoded protein: CASSSSPGNTIYF.